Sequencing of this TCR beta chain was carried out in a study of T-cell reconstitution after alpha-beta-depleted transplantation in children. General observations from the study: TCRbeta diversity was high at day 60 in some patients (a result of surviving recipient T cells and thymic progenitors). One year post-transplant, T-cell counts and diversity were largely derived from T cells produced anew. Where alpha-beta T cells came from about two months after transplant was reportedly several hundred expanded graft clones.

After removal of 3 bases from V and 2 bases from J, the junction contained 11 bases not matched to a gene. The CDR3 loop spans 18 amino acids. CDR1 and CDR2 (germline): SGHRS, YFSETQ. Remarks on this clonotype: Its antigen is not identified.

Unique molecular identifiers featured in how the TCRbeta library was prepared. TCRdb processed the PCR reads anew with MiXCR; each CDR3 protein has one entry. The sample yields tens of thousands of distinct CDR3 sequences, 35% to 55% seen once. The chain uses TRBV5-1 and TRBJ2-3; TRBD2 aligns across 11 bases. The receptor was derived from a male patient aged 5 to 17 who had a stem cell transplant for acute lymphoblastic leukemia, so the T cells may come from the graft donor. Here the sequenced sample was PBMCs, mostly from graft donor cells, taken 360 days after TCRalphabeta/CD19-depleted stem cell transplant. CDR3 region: CASSWGRGTSGFTDTQYF. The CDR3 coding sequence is TGCGCCAGCAGCTGGGGGCGCGGGACTAGCGGTTTCACAGATACGCAGTATTTT.